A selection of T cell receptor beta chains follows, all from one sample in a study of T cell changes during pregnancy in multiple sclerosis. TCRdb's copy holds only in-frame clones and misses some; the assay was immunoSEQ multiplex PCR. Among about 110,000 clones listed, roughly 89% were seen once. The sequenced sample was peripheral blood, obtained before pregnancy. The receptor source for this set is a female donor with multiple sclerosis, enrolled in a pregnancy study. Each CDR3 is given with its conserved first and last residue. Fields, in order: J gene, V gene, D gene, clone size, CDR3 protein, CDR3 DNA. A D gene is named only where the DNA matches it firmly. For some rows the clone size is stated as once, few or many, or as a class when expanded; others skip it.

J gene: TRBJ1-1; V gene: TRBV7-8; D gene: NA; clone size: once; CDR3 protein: CASSLMSHLNTEAFF; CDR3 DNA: TGTGCCAGCAGCTTAATGTCACATCTGAACACTGAAGCTTTCTTT
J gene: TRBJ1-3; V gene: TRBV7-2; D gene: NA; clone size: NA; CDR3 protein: CASSSGFFSGNTIYF; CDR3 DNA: TGTGCCAGCAGTTCCGGGTTCTTTTCTGGAAACACCATATATTTT
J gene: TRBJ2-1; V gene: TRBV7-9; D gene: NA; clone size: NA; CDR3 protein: CASSFAGTHNEQFF; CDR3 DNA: TGTGCCAGCAGTTTTGCGGGAACGCACAATGAGCAGTTCTTC
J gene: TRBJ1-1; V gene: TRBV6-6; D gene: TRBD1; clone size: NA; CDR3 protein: CASSYGQGYTEAFF; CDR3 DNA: TGTGCCAGCAGTTATGGACAGGGCTACACTGAAGCTTTCTTT
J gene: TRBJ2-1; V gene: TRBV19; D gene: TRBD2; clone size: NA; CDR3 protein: CASSCRLAGDAYNEQFF; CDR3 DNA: TGTGCCAGTAGTTGTCGCCTAGCGGGAGATGCGTACAATGAGCAGTTCTTC
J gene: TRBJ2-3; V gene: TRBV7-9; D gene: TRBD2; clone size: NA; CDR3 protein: CASSLARASGGQAQYF; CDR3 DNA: TGTGCCAGCAGCTTAGCGCGAGCTAGCGGGGGCCAGGCGCAGTATTTT
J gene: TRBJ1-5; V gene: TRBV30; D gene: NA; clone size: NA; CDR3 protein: CAWAGDNQPQHF; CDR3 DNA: TGTGCCTGGGCCGGTGATAATCAGCCCCAGCATTTT
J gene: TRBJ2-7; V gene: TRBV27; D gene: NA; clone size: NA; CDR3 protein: CASSLSPSGYEQYF; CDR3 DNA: TGTGCCAGCAGTTTATCCCCTAGTGGATACGAGCAGTACTTC
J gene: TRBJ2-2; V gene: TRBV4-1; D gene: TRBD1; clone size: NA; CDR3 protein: CASSQDPGQGSGELFF; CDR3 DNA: TGCGCCAGCAGCCAAGATCCGGGACAGGGGTCCGGGGAGCTGTTTTTT
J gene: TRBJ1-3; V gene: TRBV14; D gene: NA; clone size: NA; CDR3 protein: CASSQDRGTRRGNTIYF; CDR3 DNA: TGTGCCAGCAGCCAAGACAGGGGTACGCGACGTGGAAACACCATATATTTT
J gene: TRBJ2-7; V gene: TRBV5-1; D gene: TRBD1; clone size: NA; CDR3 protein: CASSLVQGATRYGHEQYF; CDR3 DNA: TGCGCCAGCAGCTTGGTTCAGGGGGCGACTAGGTACGGCCACGAGCAGTACTTC
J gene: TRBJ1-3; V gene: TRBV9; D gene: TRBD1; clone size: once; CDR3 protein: CASSVGGDRAGNTIYF; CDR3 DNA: TGTGCCAGCAGCGTAGGCGGGGACAGGGCTGGAAACACCATATATTTT
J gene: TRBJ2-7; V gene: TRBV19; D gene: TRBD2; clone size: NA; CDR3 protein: CASSPGLALYEQYF; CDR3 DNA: TGTGCCAGTAGCCCGGGACTAGCTTTGTACGAGCAGTACTTC
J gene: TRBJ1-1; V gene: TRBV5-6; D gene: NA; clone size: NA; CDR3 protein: CASSLATEAFF; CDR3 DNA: TGTGCCAGCAGCCTTGCGACAGAAGCTTTCTTT
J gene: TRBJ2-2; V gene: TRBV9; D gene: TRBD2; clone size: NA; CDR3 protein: CASSVASGVTGELFF; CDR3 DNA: TGTGCCAGCAGCGTAGCGAGCGGGGTGACCGGGGAGCTGTTTTTT
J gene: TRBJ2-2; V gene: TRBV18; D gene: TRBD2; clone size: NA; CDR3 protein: CASSPFPGLAGPNTGELFF; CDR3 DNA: TGTGCCAGCTCACCGTTCCCGGGACTAGCGGGTCCGAACACCGGGGAGCTGTTTTTT
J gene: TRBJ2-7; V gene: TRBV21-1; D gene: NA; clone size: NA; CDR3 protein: CASSKDAGAHSYEQYF; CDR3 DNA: TGTGCCAGCAGCAAAGATGCAGGGGCTCACTCCTACGAGCAGTACTTC
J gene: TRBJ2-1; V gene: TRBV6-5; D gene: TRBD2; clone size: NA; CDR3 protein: CASISAGGLYNEQFF; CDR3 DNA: TGTGCCAGCATCTCAGCGGGAGGACTCTACAATGAGCAGTTCTTC
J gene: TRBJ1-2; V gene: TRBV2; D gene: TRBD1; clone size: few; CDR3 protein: CASVQGAYGYTF; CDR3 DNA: TGTGCCAGCGTACAGGGGGCGTATGGCTACACCTTC
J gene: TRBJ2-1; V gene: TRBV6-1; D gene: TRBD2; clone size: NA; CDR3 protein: CASLSSGSSYNEQFF; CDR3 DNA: TGTGCCAGCCTTTCTAGCGGGAGCTCCTACAATGAGCAGTTCTTC
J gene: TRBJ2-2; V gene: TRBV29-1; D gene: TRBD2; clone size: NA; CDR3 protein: CSVLGLGVGELFF; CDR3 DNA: TGCAGCGTTTTGGGACTAGGGGTCGGGGAGCTGTTTTTT
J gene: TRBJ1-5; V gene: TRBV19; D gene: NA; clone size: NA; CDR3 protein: CASSDRAMAQHF; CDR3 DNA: TGTGCCAGTAGTGATCGCGCTATGGCCCAGCATTTT
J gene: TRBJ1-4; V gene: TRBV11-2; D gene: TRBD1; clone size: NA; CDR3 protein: CASSFNPGGIGEKLFF; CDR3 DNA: TGTGCCAGCAGCTTCAACCCAGGGGGCATAGGAGAAAAACTGTTTTTT
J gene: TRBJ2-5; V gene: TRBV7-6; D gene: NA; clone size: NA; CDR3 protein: CASSSRGSQETQYF; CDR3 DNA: TGTGCCAGCAGCTCCCGGGGGAGCCAAGAGACCCAGTACTTC
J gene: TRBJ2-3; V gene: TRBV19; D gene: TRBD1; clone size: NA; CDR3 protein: CASSIGTGGITDTQYF; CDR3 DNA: TGTGCCAGTAGTATAGGTACAGGGGGTATCACAGATACGCAGTATTTT
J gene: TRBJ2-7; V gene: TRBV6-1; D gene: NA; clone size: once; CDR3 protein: CASSEGGRRYF; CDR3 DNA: TGTGCCAGCAGTGAAGGGGGCCGGCGGTACTTC
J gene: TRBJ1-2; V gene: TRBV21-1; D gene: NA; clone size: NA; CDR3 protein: CASSKEGAGGEDYGYTF; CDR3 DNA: TGTGCCAGCAGCAAAGAGGGGGCAGGGGGCGAGGACTATGGCTACACCTTC
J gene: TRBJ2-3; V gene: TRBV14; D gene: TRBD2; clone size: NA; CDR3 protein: CASSRGGATDTQYF; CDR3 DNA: TGTGCCAGCAGCCGCGGGGGAGCGACAGATACGCAGTATTTT
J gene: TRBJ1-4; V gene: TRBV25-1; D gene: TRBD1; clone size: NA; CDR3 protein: CASSDGDRRNEKLFF; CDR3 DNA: TGTGCCAGCAGTGACGGGGACAGGAGAAATGAAAAACTGTTTTTT
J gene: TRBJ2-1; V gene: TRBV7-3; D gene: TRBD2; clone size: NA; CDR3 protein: CASSSGTSGTRNEQFF; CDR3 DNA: TGTGCCAGCAGCTCAGGGACTAGCGGGACCCGCAATGAGCAGTTCTTC
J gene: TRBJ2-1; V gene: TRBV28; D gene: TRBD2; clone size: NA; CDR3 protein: CATFSGRGFNEQFF; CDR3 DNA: TGTGCCACGTTCAGCGGGAGAGGTTTCAATGAGCAGTTCTTC
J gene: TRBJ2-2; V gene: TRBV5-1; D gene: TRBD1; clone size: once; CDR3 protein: CASSLGDRRDGELFF; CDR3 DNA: TGCGCCAGCAGCTTGGGGGACAGGCGGGACGGGGAGCTGTTTTTT
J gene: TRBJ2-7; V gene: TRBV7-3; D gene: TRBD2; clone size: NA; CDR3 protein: CASSSAGLGLYEQYF; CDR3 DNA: TGTGCCAGCAGCTCAGCGGGACTAGGTCTTTACGAGCAGTACTTC
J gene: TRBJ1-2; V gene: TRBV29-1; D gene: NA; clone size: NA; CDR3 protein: CSAEGGNYGYTF; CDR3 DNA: TGCAGCGCCGAGGGAGGAAACTATGGCTACACCTTC
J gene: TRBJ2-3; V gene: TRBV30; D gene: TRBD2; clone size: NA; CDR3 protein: CAWSVTGGANTQYF; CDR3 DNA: TGTGCCTGGAGTGTAACGGGGGGTGCAAATACGCAGTATTTT
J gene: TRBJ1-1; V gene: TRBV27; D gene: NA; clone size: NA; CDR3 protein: CASSLFSVTAGGGTEAFF; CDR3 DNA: TGTGCCAGCAGTTTATTCTCAGTTACGGCAGGCGGGGGCACTGAAGCTTTCTTT
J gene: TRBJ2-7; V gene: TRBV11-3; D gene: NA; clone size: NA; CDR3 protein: CATGEGGGYEQYF; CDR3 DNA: TGTGCCACCGGCGAGGGGGGGGGATACGAGCAGTACTTC
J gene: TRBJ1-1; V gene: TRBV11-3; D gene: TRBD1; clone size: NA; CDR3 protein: CASSPGQGYGTEAFF; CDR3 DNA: TGTGCCAGCAGCCCCGGACAGGGGTATGGCACTGAAGCTTTCTTT
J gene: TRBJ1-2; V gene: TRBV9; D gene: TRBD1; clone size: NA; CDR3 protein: CASSALGTGGSYGYTF; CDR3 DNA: TGTGCCAGCAGCGCCCTCGGGACAGGGGGGAGCTATGGCTACACCTTC
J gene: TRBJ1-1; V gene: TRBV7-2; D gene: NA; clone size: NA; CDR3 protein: CASSLGGEYTEAFF; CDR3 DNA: TGTGCCAGCAGCTTAGGGGGGGAATACACTGAAGCTTTCTTT
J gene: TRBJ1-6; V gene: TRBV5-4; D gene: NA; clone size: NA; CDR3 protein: CASSRAGGDSPLHF; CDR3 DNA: TGTGCCAGCAGCCGGGCGGGGGGGGATTCACCCCTCCACTTT
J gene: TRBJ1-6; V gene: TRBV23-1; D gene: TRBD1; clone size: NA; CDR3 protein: CANPRRDRDNSPLHF; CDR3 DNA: TGCGCGAACCCTAGGCGGGACAGGGATAATTCACCCCTCCACTTT
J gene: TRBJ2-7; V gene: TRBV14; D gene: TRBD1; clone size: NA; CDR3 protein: CASSPWTGGYEQYF; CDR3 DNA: TGTGCCAGCAGCCCTTGGACAGGGGGATACGAGCAGTACTTC
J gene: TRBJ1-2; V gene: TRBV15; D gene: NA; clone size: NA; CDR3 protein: CATSRDLVGRLEGYAF; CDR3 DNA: TGTGCCACCAGCAGAGATCTAGTAGGAAGATTGGAGGGCTACGCCTTC
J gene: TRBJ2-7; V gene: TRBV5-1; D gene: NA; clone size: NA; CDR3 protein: CASSQTSTSYEQYF; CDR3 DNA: TGCGCCAGCAGCCAGACTTCCACCTCCTACGAGCAGTACTTC
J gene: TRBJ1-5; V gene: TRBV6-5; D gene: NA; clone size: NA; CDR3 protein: CATTGPGQPQHF; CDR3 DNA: TGTGCTACTACAGGGCCGGGACAGCCCCAGCATTTT
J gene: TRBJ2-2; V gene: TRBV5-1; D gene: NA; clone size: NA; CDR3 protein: CASSSGGTEASDTGELFF; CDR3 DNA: TGCGCCAGCAGCTCAGGGGGGACGGAGGCCTCGGACACCGGGGAGCTGTTTTTT
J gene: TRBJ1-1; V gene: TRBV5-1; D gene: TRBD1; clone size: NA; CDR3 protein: CASSLKQGVNTEAFF; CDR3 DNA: TGCGCCAGCAGCCTCAAACAGGGGGTGAACACTGAAGCTTTCTTT
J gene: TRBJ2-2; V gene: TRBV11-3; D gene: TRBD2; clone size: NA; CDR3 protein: CASSPAGLARPPGELFF; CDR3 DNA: TGTGCCAGCAGCCCAGCGGGGCTAGCGCGCCCCCCCGGGGAGCTGTTTTTT
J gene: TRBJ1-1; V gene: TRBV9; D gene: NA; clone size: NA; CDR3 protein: CASSVDMNTEAFF; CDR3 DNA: TGTGCCAGCAGCGTAGACATGAACACTGAAGCTTTCTTT
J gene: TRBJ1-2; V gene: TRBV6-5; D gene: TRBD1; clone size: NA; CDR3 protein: CASKLGQANGYTF; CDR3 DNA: TGTGCCAGCAAACTGGGACAGGCTAATGGCTACACCTTC